The 6 T cell receptor beta chains below come from one sample, sequenced in a study of regulatory T cells in long-lasting Graves disease. iRepertoire HTBI primers and Arm-PCR of CDR3 regions built TCR beta libraries. TCRdb reprocessed the multiplex PCR reads with MiXCR, giving one entry per CDR3 protein. The repertoire holds roughly 610,000 distinct CDR3 sequences, with 15% to 20% as singletons. Documented time point: newly diagnosed GD, antithyroid drugs for less than 3 months. With RNA extracted from PBMCs as input, the TCR library was made. The data also belong to a second study, concerning T cells in Graves' hyperthyroidism and ophthalmopathy.

The material was peripheral blood mononuclear cells (PBMCs), obtained at new diagnosis, from a patient treated with antithyroid drugs. These receptors were obtained from a woman in her twenties or thirties with Graves disease.

The chain links TRBV29-1 to TRBJ2-7; a possible D gene is TRBD1 (5 bases). There are 14 residues in the CDR3. CDR1 SQVTM and CDR2 ANQGSEA come from the germline V gene. V was pared by 2 bases and J by 5 bases, with 16 bases between. The CDR3 DNA reads TGCAGCGTTGAAAGGGTCCAGGGTCAGAACGAGCAGTACTTC. It yields the protein CSVERVQGQNEQYF.

This clonotype has ten or more counts. The chain has TRBV11-2 and TRBJ2-1; 7 nucleotides agree with TRBD2. This CDR3 comprises 14 residues. Germline CDR1 and CDR2: SGHAT and FQNNGV. J gave up 9 bases and V 1 base, and 6 bases lay outside the gene matches. The CDR3 DNA sequence: TGTGCCAGCAGCTTAGCCAGCGGGATCGGTGAGCAGTTCTTC. Encoded protein: CASSLASGIGEQFF.

To note about this clonotype: One base away lies a much larger clone, so this may be a sequencing read error. The gene calls are TRBV2 and TRBJ2-5; D may be TRBD1 or TRBD2 (5 bases each). There are 12 residues in the CDR3. Looked up from germline, CDR1 is SNHLY and CDR2 is FYNNEI. This chain's CDR3 is CASRRDAETQHF. The CDR3 coding sequence is TGTGCCAGCAGACGGGACGCAGAGACCCAGCACTTC. Complete variable domain (other parts from reference TRBV2 and TRBJ2-5): EPEVTQTPSHQVTQMGQEVILRCVPISNHLYFYWYRQILGQKVEFLVSFYNNEISEKSEIFDDQFSVERPDGSNFTLKIRSTKLEDSAMYFCASRRDAETQHFGPGTRLLVL.

The sample holds many counts of this clonotype. The gene calls are TRBV5-1 and TRBJ2-3; D unresolved. V lost 0 bases and J 3 bases, leaving 8 bases between the germline ends. Germline V gene lookup returns CDR1 SGHRS and CDR2 YFSETQ. The CDR3 has 14 amino acids. CDR3 nucleotide sequence: TGCGCCAGCAGCTTGGACGGAGCTACAGATACGCAGTATTTT. Its translation is CASSLDGATDTQYF.

Many counts were recorded for this clonotype. Relative to the germline gene, one junction end is altered; a read error may explain this. The V gene is TRBV28, the J gene TRBJ2-7; D uncertain. The CDR3 loop spans 13 amino acids. Per germline, CDR1 MDHEN and CDR2 SYDVKM. The CDR3 nucleotides read TGTGCCAGCAGCTTATCCCCTACCTACGAGCAGTACTTC. This codes for CASSLSPTYEQYF.

This clonotype has ten or more counts. J is TRBJ2-5 and V is TRBV7-9; 9 bases are a match to TRBD1. The V gene end was trimmed by 5 bases and the J gene end by 4 bases; junction bases not matched to a gene: 2. The CDR3 length is 13 residues. Germline V lookup: CDR1 SEHNR, CDR2 FQNEAQ (reference sequence). The CDR3 nucleotides read TGTGCCAGCAGCCCGGACAGGGGAGAGACCCAGTACTTC. Amino acid sequence: CASSPDRGETQYF.